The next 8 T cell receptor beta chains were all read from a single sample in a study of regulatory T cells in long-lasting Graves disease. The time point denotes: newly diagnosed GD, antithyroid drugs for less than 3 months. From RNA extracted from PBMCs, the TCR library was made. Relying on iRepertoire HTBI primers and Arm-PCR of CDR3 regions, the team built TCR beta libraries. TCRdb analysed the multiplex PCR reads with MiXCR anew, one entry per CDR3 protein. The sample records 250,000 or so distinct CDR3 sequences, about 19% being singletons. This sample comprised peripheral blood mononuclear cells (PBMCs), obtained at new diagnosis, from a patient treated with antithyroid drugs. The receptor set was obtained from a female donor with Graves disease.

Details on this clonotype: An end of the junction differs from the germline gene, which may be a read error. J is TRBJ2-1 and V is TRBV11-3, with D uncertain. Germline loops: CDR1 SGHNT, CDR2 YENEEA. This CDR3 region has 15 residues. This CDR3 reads CACSLMASRNNEQFF. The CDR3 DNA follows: TGTGCCTGCAGCCTAATGGCTTCTAGAAACAATGAGCAGTTCTTC.

The CDR3 spells CASSPEVLGKKLFF. The CDR3 DNA is TGTGCCAGCAGTCCCGAAGTGCTGGGTAAAAAACTGTTTTTT. V is TRBV6-1 and J is TRBJ1-4, with D uncertain. The CDR3 runs to 14 residues. Germline V gene sequence: CDR1 MNHNS, CDR2 SASEGT. Trimming left V 5 bases short and J 9 bases short, with 16 bases between.

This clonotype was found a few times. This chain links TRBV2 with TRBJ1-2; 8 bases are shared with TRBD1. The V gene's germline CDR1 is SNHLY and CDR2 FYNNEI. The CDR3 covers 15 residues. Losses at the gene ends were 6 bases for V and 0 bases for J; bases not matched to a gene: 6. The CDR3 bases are TGTGCCAGCAGCCCATGGGACAGGCCTAACTATGGCTACACCTTC. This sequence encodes CASSPWDRPNYGYTF.

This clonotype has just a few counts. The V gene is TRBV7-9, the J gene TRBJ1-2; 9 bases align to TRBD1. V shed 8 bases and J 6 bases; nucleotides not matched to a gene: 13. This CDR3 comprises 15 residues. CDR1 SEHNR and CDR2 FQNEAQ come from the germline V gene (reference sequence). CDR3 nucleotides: TGTGCCAGCGTCAACTCTGTTACAGGGGGCGATGGCTACACCTTC. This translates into CASVNSVTGGDGYTF. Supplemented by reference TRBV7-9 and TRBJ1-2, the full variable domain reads DTGVSQNPRHKITKRGQNVTFRCDPISEHNRLYWYRQTLGQGPEFLTYFQNEAQLEKSRLLSDRFSAERPKGSFSTLEIQRTEQGDSAMYLCASVNSVTGGDGYTFGSGTRLTVV.

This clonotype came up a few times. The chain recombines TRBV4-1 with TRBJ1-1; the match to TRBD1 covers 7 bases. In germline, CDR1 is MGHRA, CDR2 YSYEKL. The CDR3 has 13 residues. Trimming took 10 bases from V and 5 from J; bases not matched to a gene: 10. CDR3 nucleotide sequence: TGCGCCATTAAAGACAGGGAGGAGACTGAAGCTTTCTTT. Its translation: CAIKDREETEAFF.

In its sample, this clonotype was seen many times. The CDR3 bases are TGTGCCAGCAGCCCCGGGAGAGGGGGGGATACGCAGTATTTT. Protein: CASSPGRGGDTQYF. V gene TRBV3-1 combines with J gene TRBJ2-3, with D perhaps assigned TRBD1 or TRBD2 (6 bases each). This CDR3 contains 14 residues. CDR1 and CDR2 from the germline V gene are LGHDT and YNNKEL (reference sequence). Trimming took 4 bases from V and 6 from J, leaving 14 bases between them.

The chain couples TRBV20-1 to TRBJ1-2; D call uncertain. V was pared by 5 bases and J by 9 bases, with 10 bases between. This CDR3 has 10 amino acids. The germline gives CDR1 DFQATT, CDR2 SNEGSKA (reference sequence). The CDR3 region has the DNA TGCAGTGCTTTGGACGTAAGCTACACCTTC. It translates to CSALDVSYTF.

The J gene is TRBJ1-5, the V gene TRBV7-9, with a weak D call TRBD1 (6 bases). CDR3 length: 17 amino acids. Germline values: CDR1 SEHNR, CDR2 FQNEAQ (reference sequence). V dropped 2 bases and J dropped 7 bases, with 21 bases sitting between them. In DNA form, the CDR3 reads TGTGCCAGCAGCTTAATGGGGGGCCAGGGTTCCAGCCAGCCCCAGCATTTT. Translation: CASSLMGGQGSSQPQHF.